This section outlines one T cell receptor (beta chain) sequence together with its context. As yet, its antigen is unknown. Using immunoSEQ multiplex PCR, the repertoire was profiled, and TCRdb retains in-frame clones only, with some absent. The sample yields hundreds of thousands of clones, about 93% seen once. The data derive from a study of T cell responses to AZD1222 COVID-19 vaccine. Findings of the study overall: Baseline testing showed seropositivity in only a handful of AZD1222 recipients. No repertoire was sampled before or during the peak T cell response, only after it.

The germline CDR1 and CDR2 sequences are LNHDA and SQIVND (reference sequence). This CDR3 spans 15 amino acids. V was trimmed by 4 bases and J by 0 bases, leaving 10 bases between them. V usage is TRBV19 and J usage is TRBJ1-5; D unclear. Sample: peripheral blood, taken on day 0 of MenACWY control vaccination. The TCR sequence derives from an adult in good health. CDR3 nucleotide sequence: TGTGCCAGTAGTAGAGAGGGTTATAGCAATCAGCCCCAGCATTTT. This gives the protein CASSREGYSNQPQHF.